This T cell receptor beta chain was recorded in a study of CD8 T cells in Susac syndrome. The authors reverse transcribed about 0.45 to 1 ug RNA with random hexamers. In TCRdb, the immunoSEQ multiplex PCR reads were re-called with MiXCR into one record per CDR3 protein. The sample carries about 120,000 distinct CDR3 sequences, roughly 90% recorded once. Sequencing used CD8+ T cells from PBMCs. The TCR originated in a human donor in good health.

In DNA, the CDR3 is TGCGCCAGCAGCCAAGATAGCAGGAATCAGCCCCAGCATTTT. It yields the protein CASSQDSRNQPQHF. The chain combines TRBV4-3 with TRBJ1-5; D is undetermined. From germline, CDR1 is LGHNA and CDR2 YSLEER. This CDR3 has 14 residues. V lost 0 bases and J lost 4, with 7 bases in between.